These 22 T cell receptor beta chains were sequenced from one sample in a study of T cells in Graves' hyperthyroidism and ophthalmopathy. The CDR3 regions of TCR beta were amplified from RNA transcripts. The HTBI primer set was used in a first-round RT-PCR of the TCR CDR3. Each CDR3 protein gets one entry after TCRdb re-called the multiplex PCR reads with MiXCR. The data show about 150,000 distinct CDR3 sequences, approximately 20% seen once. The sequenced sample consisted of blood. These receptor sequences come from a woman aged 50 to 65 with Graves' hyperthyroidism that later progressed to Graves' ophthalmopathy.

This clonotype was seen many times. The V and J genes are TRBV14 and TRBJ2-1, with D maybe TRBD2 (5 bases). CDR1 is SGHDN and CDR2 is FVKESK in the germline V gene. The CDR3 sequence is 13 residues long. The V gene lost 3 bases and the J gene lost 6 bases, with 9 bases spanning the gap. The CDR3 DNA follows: TGTGCCAGCAGCCACGGACTCCCCAATGAGCAGTTCTTC. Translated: CASSHGLPNEQFF.

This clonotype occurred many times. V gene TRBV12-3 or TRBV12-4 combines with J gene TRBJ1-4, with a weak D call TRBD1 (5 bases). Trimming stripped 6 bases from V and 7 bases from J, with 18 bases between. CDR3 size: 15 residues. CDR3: CASSLTGTTGEKLFF. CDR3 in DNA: TGTGCCAGCAGCTTAACCGGGACCACCGGTGAAAAACTGTTTTTT.

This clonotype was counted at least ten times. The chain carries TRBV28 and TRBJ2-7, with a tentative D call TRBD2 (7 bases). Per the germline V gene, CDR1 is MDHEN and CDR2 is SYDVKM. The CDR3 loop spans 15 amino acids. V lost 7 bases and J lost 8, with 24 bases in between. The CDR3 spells CASTYEGGGGGKQYF. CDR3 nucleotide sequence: TGTGCCAGCACCTACGAGGGGGGAGGGGGTGGGAAGCAGTACTTC.

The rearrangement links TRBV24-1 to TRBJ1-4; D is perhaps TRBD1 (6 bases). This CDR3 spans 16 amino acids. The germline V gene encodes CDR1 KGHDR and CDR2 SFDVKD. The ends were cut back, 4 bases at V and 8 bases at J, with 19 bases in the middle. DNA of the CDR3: TGTGCCACCAGTGACCGCAACAGGGAACGGGGGGAAAAACTGTTTTTT. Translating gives CATSDRNRERGEKLFF.

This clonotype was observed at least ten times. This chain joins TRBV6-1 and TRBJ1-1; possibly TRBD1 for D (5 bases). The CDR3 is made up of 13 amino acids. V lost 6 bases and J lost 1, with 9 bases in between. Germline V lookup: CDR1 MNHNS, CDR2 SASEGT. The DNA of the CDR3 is TGTGCCAGCAGGGGCAGGGCGAACACTGAAGCTTTCTTT. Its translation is CASRGRANTEAFF.

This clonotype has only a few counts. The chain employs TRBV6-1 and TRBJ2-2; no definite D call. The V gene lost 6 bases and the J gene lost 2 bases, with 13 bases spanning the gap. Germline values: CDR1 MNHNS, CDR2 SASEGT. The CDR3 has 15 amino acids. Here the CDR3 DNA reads TGTGCCAGCAGAGACCTCGACCAAAACACCGGGGAGCTGTTTTTT. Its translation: CASRDLDQNTGELFF.

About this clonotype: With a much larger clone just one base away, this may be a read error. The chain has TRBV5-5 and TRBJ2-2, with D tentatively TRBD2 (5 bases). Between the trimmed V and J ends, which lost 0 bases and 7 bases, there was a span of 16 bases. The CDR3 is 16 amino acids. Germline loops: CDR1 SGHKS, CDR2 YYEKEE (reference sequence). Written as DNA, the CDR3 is TGTGCCAGCAGCTTGGTCAGGAGCGGACGAGGCGGGGAGCTGTTTTTT. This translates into CASSLVRSGRGGELFF.

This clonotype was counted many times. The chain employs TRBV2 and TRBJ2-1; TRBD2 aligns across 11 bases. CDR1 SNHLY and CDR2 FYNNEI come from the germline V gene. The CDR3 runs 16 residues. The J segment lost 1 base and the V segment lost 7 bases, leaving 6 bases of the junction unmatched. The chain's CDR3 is CASIRSGRGSYNEQFF. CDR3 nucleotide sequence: TGTGCCAGCATCCGTAGCGGGAGGGGATCCTACAATGAGCAGTTCTTC. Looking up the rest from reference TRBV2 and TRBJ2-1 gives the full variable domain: EPEVTQTPSHQVTQMGQEVILRCVPISNHLYFYWYRQILGQKVEFLVSFYNNEISEKSEIFDDQFSVERPDGSNFTLKIRSTKLEDSAMYFCASIRSGRGSYNEQFFGPGTRLTVL.

This CDR3 reads CASSYSGISTEAFF. CDR3 nucleotide sequence: TGTGCCAGCAGTTACTCGGGGATTAGCACTGAAGCTTTCTTT. The V gene is TRBV6-5, the J gene TRBJ1-1; D not resolved. V gave up 0 bases and J gave up 4 bases, with 9 bases separating them. This CDR3 spans 14 amino acids. CDR1 is MNHEY and CDR2 is SVGAGI in the germline V gene.

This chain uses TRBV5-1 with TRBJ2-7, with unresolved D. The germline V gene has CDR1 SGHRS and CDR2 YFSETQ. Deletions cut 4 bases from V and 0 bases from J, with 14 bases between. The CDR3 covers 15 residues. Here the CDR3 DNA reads TGCGCCAGCAGCCGGACCGGAACGGACTCCTACGAGCAGTACTTC. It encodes CASSRTGTDSYEQYF.

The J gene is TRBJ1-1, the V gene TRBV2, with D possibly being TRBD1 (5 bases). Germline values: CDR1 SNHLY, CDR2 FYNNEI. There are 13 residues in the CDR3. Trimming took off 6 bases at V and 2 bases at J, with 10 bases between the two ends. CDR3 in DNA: TGTGCCAGCAGCCCCTGGGACAACACTGAAGCTTTCTTT. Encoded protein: CASSPWDNTEAFF.

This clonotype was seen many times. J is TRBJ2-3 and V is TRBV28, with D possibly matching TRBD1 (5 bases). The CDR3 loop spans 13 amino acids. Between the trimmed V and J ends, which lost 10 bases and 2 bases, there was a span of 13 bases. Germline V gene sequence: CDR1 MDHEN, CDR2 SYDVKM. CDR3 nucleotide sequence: TGTGCCACCCTGGACAAGTTCACAGATACGCAGTATTTT. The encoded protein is CATLDKFTDTQYF.

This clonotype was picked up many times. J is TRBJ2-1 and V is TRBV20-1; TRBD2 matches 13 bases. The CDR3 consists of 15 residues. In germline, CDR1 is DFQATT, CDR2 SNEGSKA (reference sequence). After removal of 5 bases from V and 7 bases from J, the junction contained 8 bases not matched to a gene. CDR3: CSAGLAGARYNEQFF. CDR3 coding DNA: TGCAGTGCTGGACTAGCGGGAGCTCGATATAATGAGCAGTTCTTC.

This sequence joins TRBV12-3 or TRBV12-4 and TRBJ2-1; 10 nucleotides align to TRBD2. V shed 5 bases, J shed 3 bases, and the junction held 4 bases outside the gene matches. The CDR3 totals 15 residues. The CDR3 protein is CASSPGLANYNEQFF. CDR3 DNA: TGTGCCAGCAGTCCGGGACTAGCGAACTACAATGAGCAGTTCTTC.

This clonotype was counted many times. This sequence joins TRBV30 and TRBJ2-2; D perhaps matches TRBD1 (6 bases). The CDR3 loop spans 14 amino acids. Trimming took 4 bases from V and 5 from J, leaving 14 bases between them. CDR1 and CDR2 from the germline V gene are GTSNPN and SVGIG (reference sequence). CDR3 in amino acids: CAWTEGRGTGELFF. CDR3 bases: TGTGCCTGGACCGAGGGCAGGGGAACCGGGGAGCTGTTTTTT.

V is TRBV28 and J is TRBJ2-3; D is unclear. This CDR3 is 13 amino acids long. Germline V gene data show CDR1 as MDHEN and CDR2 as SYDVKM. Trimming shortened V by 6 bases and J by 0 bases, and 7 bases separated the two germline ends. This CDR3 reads CASRPTSTDTQYF. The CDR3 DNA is TGTGCCAGCAGACCAACTAGCACAGATACGCAGTATTTT. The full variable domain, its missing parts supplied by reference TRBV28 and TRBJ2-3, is DVKVTQSSRYLVKRTGEKVFLECVQDMDHENMFWYRQDPGLGLRLIYFSYDVKMKEKGDIPEGYSVSREKKERFSLILESASTNQTSMYLCASRPTSTDTQYFGPGTRLTVL.

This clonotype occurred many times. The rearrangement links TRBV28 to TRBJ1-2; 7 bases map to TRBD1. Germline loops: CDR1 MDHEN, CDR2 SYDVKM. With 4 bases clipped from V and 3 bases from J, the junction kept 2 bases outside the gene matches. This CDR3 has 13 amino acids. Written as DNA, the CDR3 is TGTGCCAGCAGTTCAACAGGGGACTATGGCTACACCTTC. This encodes CASSSTGDYGYTF.

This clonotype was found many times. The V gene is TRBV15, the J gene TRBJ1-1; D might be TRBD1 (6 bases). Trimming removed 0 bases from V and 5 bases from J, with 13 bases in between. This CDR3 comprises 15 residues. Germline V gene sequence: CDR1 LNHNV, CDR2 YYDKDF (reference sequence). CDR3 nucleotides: TGTGCCACCAGCAGAGATCGAGGGGGTGGTACTGAAGCTTTCTTT. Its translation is CATSRDRGGGTEAFF.

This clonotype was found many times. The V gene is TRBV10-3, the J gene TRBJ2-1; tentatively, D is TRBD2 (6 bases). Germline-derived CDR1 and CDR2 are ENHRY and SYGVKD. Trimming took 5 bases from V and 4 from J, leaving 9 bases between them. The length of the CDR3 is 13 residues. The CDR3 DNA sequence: TGTGCCATCAGTCCGGGAGATTACAATGAGCAGTTCTTC. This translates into CAISPGDYNEQFF.

Here the CDR3 reads CASSPKTAGFGYTF. For the CDR3, the DNA is TGCGCCAGCAGCCCCAAGACCGCGGGCTTCGGCTACACCTTC. The chain has TRBV4-1 and TRBJ1-2, with D uncertain. Germline assignment: CDR1 MGHRA and CDR2 YSYEKL. The CDR3 extends over 14 amino acids. V was clipped by 4 bases and J by 8 bases, with 17 bases between them.

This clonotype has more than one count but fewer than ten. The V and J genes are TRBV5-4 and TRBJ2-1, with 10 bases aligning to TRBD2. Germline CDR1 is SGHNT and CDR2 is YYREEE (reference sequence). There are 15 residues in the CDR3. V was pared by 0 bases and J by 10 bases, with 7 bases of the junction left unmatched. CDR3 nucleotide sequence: TGTGCCAGCAGCTTGGGCCTAGCGGGAGAGTCCGAGCAGTTCTTC. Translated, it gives CASSLGLAGESEQFF.

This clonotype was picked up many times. The DNA for the CDR3 is TGCAGTGCTAGCAGGCTAGGGGTTAACACTGAAGCTTTCTTT. Protein: CSASRLGVNTEAFF. This sequence joins TRBV20-1 and TRBJ1-1; D perhaps matches TRBD1 (5 bases). CDR3 length: 14 amino acids. Germline-derived CDR1 and CDR2 are DFQATT and SNEGSKA (reference sequence). V was pared by 3 bases and J by 2 bases, with 13 bases between.